The entry below describes one T cell receptor beta chain. The clone's antigen remains unknown. No much larger clonotype is one base removed from it; base qualities were not supplied. This specimen comes from a study of T cell changes during pregnancy in multiple sclerosis (dated by TCRdb to about 2019). For context, the study as a whole: Changes in the T cell repertoire over the course of pregnancy were examined in this study in women with multiple sclerosis.

Receptors were amplified or captured by the immunoSEQ multiplex PCR assay. Sourced from immuneACCESS, this table was stored by TCRdb with only in-frame sequences that have V and J called. A share of the clones is absent; for the studies checked, an unresolved V gene accounts for under half, and the remainder has no known explanation. The sample includes some 110,000 clones, with 92% observed a single time. The top ten hold around 1.5% of the sample. The CDR3, from cysteine to phenylalanine, totals 15 residues. Of all the DNA, just the CDR3 is kept, 45 bases in frame from base 1. Trimming removed 2 bases from V and 5 bases from J; the gene matches leave 8 bases unexplained. The CDR1 and CDR2 encoded by the germline V gene are WSHSY and SAAADI.

The material was peripheral blood, obtained after pregnancy. The chain joins TRBV10-2 to TRBJ1-2, with TRBD1 identical over 7 junction bases. This receptor was obtained from a female donor with multiple sclerosis, enrolled in a pregnancy study. The nucleotide sequence reads as follows: TGCGCCAGCAGTGAGACTACAGGGGCGACTTATGGCTACACCTTC. This is translated as CASSETTGATYGYTF.